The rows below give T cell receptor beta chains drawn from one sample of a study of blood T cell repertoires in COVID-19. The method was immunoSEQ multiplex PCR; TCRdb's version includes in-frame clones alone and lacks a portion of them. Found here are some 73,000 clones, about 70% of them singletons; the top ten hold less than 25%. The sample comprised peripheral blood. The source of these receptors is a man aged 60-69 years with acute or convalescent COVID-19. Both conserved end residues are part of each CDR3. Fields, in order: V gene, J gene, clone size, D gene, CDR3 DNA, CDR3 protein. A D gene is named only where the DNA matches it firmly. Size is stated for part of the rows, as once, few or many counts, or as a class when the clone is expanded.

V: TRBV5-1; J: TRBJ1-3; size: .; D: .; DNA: TGCGCCAGCACTGAGGGAGATGGAAACACCATATATTTT; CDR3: CASTEGDGNTIYF
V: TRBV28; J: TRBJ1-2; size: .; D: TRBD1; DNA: TGTGCCAGCAGCCCGACAGGGGGCGGTAACTATGGCTACACCTTC; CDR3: CASSPTGGGNYGYTF
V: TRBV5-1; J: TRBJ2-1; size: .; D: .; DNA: TGCGCCAGCAGCTTCGGGCAGGGTAGGGATAATGAGCAGTTCTTC; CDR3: CASSFGQGRDNEQFF
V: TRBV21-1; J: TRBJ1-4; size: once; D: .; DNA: TGTGCCAGCAGCCTGGAAAAACTGTTTTTT; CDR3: CASSLEKLFF
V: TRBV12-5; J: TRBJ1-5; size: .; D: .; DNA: TGTGCTAGTGGTTATATCAATCAGCCCCAGCATTTT; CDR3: CASGYINQPQHF
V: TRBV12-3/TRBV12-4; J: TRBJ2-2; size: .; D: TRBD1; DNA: TGTGCCAGCAGCCTGACAGGGACCGGGGAGCTGTTTTTT; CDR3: CASSLTGTGELFF
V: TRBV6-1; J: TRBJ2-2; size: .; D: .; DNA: TGTGCCAGCAGTGAAGCGCGTCTTTACACCGGGGAGCTGTTTTTT; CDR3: CASSEARLYTGELFF
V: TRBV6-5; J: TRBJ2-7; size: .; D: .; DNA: TGTGCCAGCAGTTCCATACGACAAACCTACGAGCAGTACTTC; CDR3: CASSSIRQTYEQYF
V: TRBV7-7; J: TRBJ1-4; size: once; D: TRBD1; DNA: TGTGCCAGCAGCCCCACGACAGGGGTGACGAATGAAAAACTGTTTTTT; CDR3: CASSPTTGVTNEKLFF
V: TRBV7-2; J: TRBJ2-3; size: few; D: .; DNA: TGTGCCAGCAGTCCAAGTGTAGCAGATACGCAGTATTTT; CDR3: CASSPSVADTQYF
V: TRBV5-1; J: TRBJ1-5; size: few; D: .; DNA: TGCGCCAGCAGCTTTACAGGGAATCAGCCCCAGCATTTT; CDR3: CASSFTGNQPQHF
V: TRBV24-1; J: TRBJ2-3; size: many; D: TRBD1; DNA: TGTGCCACCAGTGACCAGGACAGGGGAAGGGCAGATACGCAGTATTTT; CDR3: CATSDQDRGRADTQYF
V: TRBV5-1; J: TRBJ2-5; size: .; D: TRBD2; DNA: TGCGCCAGCAGCCCCGGTACTCTAGCGGGAGTGGGCCAAGAGACCCAGTACTTC; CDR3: CASSPGTLAGVGQETQYF
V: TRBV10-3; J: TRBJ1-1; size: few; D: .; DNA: TGTGCCATCAGTGAGTCGTATTCTGATGCATGGGAGGCAGCTTTCTTT; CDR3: CAISESYSDAWEAAFF
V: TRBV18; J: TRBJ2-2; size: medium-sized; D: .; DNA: TGTGCCAGCTCACCATCGAGTTCGGCCGGGGAGCTGTTTTTT; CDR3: CASSPSSSAGELFF
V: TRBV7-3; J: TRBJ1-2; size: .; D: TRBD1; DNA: TGTGCCAGCAGCAAGGGACAGGGGGAGGGCTACACCTTC; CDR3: CASSKGQGEGYTF
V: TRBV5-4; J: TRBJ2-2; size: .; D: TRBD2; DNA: TGTGCCAGCAGCTACCTACCTAGCGGGGCGTACACCGGGGAGCTGTTTTTT; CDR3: CASSYLPSGAYTGELFF
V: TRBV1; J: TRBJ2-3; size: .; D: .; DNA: TGCACCAGCAGCCGTAGGGAGCGGGGGCCCACAGATACGCAGTATTTT; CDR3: CTSSRRERGPTDTQYF
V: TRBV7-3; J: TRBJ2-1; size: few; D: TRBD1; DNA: TGTGCCAGCAGCCCTAAAGGTTCAGGGGGCAGCTACAATGAGCAGTTCTTC; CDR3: CASSPKGSGGSYNEQFF
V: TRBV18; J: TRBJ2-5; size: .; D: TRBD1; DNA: TGTGCCAGCTCCCTTCGGGACAGGGAAGAGACCCAGTACTTC; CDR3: CASSLRDREETQYF
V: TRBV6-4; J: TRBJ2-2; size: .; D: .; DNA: TGTGCCAGCAAGACTGGAGCGAACACCGGGGAGCTGTTTTTT; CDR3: CASKTGANTGELFF
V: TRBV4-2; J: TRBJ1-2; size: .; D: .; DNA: TGTGCCAGCAGCCAAGGGGGCCGAACAACCAACTATGGCTACACCTTC; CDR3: CASSQGGRTTNYGYTF
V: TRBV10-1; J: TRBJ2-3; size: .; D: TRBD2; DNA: TGCGCCAGCAGTGACACTAGCGGGAGGCGTACAGATACGCAGTATTTT; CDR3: CASSDTSGRRTDTQYF
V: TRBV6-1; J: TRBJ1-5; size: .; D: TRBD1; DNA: TGTGCCAGCAGACCAGGGGGGAGCAATCAGCCCCAGCATTTT; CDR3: CASRPGGSNQPQHF
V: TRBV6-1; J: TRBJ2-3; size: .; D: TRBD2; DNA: TGTGCCAGCAGTGAATGGCCTAGCGGAAGGGGAGATACGCAGTATTTT; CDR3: CASSEWPSGRGDTQYF
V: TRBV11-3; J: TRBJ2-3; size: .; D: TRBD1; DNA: TGTGCCAGCAGCTTAGGTACAGGGGCATCGCGCACAGATACGCAGTATTTT; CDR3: CASSLGTGASRTDTQYF
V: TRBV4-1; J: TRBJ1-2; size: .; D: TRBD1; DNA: TGCGCCAGCAGCCAAGATCGGCACAGGGGCGAAGTCGACTATGGCTACACCTTC; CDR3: CASSQDRHRGEVDYGYTF
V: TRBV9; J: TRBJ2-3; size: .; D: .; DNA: TGTGCCAGCAGCGTACGAGCGATCGAGGATACGCAGTATTTT; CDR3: CASSVRAIEDTQYF
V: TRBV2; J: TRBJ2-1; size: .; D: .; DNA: TGTGCCAGCAGTGAAGCCAGGGATGAGCAGTTCTTC; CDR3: CASSEARDEQFF
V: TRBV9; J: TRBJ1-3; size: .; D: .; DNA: TGTGCCAGCAGCGTAACGGGGGGCTACACCATATATTTT; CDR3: CASSVTGGYTIYF
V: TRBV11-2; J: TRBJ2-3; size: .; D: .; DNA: TGTGCCAGCAGCTGGGGGGGGCTTGACACAGATACGCAGTATTTT; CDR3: CASSWGGLDTDTQYF
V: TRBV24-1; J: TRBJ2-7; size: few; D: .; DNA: TGTGCCACCAGTGATTTTAGCGACGAGCAGTACTTC; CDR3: CATSDFSDEQYF
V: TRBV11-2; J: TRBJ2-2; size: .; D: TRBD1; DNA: TGTGCCAGCCGGACGGGACAGGGGGCGGTGATGGACACCGGGGAGCTGTTTTTT; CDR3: CASRTGQGAVMDTGELFF
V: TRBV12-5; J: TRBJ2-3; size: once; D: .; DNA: TGTGCTAGTGGTTTTCTGGTTGGGCAGGGCCGAGATACGCAGTATTTT; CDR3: CASGFLVGQGRDTQYF
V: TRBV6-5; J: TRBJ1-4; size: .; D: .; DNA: TGTGCCTCCTTGAGGGGGACTAATGAAAAACTGTTTTTT; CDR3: CASLRGTNEKLFF
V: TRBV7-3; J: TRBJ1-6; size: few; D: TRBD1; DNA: TGTGCCAGCAGCTTAACCCCGGACAGGGGGGTCTACCCAAATTCACCCCTCCACTTT; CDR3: CASSLTPDRGVYPNSPLHF
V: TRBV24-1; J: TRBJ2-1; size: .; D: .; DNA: TGTGCCACCAGTGATGGGTCTAGCGCCAACTCGTTCTTC; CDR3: CATSDGSSANSFF
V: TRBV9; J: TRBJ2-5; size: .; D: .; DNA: TGTGCCAGCAGCGAGGGGGTGGGCGAAGGTCAAGAGACCCAGTACTTC; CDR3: CASSEGVGEGQETQYF
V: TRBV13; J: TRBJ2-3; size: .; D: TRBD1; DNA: TGTGCCAGCAGCGAAGAGGGGGACAGCCTCGCAGATACGCAGTATTTT; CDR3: CASSEEGDSLADTQYF
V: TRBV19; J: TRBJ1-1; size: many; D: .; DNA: TGTGCCAGTAGTATATCAGTGAACACTGAAGCTTTCTTT; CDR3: CASSISVNTEAFF
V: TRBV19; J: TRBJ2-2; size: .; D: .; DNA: TGTGCCAGTAGTATGGAGCTGAGGTGGGGCCCGAGCACCGGGGAGCTGTTTTTT; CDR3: CASSMELRWGPSTGELFF
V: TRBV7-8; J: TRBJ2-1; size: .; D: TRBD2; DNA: TGTGCCAGCAGCTCCGGGACTAGGAGATACTACAATGAGCAGTTCTTC; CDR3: CASSSGTRRYYNEQFF
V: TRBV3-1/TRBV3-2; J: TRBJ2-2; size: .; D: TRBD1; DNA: TGTGCCAGCAGGCTAAGGACAGGGACGGGGGAGCTGTTTTTT; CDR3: CASRLRTGTGELFF
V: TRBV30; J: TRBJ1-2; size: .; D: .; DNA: TGTGCCTGGATAGCGGCCGCCGGCTACACCTTC; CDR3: CAWIAAAGYTF